The source of this T cell receptor beta chain is a study of T cell changes during pregnancy in multiple sclerosis. Using immunoSEQ multiplex PCR, the repertoire was profiled, and TCRdb retains in-frame clones only, with some absent. The repertoire holds tens of thousands of clones, over 85% seen once, with around 0.2% in the top ten. Germline CDR1 is MDHEN and CDR2 is SYDVKM. There are 15 residues in the CDR3. V was cut by 2 bases and J by 1 base, with 9 bases left in between. The sample consisted of CD4+ T cells from peripheral blood mononuclear cells, taken before pregnancy. The source is a female donor with multiple sclerosis, enrolled in a pregnancy study. The J gene is TRBJ1-5, the V gene TRBV28, with a tentative D call TRBD1 (6 bases). The CDR3 DNA reads TGTGCCAGCAGTTTAAGCAGGGGAAGCAATCAGCCCCAGCATTTT. Encoded protein: CASSLSRGSNQPQHF.